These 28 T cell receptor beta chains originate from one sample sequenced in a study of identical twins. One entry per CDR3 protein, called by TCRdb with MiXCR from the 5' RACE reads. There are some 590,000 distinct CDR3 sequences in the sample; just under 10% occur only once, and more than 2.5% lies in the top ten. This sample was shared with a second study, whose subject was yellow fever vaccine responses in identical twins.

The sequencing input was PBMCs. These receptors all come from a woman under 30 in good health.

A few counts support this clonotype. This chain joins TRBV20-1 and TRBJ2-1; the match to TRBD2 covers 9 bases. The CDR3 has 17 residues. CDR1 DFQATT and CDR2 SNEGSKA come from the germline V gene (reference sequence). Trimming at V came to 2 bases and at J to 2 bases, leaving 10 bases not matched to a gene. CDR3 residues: CSARFLAGLTPYNEQFF. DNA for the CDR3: TGCAGTGCTAGATTTCTAGCGGGGCTCACTCCCTACAATGAGCAGTTCTTC.

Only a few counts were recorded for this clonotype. The CDR3 DNA reads TGCAGCGTTTGGTTGATTGGCGGAGAGACCCAGTACTTC. Protein product: CSVWLIGGETQYF. The chain has TRBV29-1 and TRBJ2-5, with D hard to call. This CDR3 has 13 residues. Germline CDR1 is SQVTM and CDR2 is ANQGSEA. V dropped 5 bases and J dropped 4 bases, with 14 bases sitting between them.

Here the CDR3 reads CASSLTFPGANVLTF. CDR3 nucleotides: TGTGCCAGCAGCTTAACTTTCCCTGGGGCCAACGTCCTGACTTTC. The V call is TRBV7-8, the J call TRBJ2-6, with D hard to call. This CDR3 region has 15 residues. CDR1 is SGHVS, CDR2 FQNEAQ, per germline. Trimming took 2 bases from V and 2 from J, leaving 7 bases between them. Drawing the rest from reference TRBV7-8 and TRBJ2-6, the complete variable domain is GAGVSQSPRYKVAKRGQDVALRCDPISGHVSLFWYQQALGQGPEFLTYFQNEAQLDKSGLPSDRFFAERPEGSVSTLKIQRTQQEDSAVYLCASSLTFPGANVLTFGAGSRLTVL.

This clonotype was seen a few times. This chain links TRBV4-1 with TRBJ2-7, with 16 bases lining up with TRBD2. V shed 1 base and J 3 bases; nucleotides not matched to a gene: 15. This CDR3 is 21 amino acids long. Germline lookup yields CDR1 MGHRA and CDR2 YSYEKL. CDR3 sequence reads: CASSQASQGLAGGPLFYEQYF. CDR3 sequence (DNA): TGCGCCAGCAGCCAAGCAAGTCAGGGACTAGCGGGAGGGCCCCTATTCTACGAGCAGTACTTC.

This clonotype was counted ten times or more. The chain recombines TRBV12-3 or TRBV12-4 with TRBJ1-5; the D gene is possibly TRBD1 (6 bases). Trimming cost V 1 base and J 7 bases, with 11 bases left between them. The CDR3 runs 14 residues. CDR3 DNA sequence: TGTGCCAGCAGTTTAGGGGGGGCAAAACAGCCCCAGCATTTT. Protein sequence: CASSLGGAKQPQHF.

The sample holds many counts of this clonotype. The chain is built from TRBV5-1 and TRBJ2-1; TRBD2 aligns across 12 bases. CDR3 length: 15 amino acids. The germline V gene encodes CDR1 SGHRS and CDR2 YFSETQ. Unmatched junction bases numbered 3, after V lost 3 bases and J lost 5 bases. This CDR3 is CASSWTSGDHNEQFF. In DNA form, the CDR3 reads TGCGCCAGCAGCTGGACTAGCGGGGACCACAATGAGCAGTTCTTC.

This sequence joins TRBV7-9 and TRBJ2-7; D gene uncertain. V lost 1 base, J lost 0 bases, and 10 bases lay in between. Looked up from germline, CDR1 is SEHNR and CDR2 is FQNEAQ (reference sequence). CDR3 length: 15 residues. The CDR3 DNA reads TGTGCCAGCAGCTTAGAGTTGGGTATCTCCTACGAGCAGTACTTC. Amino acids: CASSLELGISYEQYF.

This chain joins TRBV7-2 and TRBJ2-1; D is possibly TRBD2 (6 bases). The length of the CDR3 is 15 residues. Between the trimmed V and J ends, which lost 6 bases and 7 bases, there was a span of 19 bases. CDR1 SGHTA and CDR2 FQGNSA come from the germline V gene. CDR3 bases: TGTGCCAGCAGTCTAAAAGCCGGGGGAATAAATGAGCAGTTCTTC. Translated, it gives CASSLKAGGINEQFF.

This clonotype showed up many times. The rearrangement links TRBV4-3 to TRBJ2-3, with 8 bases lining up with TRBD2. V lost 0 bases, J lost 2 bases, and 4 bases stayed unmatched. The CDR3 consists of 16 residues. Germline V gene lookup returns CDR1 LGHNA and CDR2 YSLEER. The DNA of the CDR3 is TGCGCCAGCAGCCAAGAATCTAGCGGGTACACAGATACGCAGTATTTT. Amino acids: CASSQESSGYTDTQYF.

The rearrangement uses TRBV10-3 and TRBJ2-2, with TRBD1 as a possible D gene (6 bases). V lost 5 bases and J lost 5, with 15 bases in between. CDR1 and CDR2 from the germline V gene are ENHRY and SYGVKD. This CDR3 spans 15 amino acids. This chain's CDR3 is CAISRNRVETGELFF. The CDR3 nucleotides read TGTGCCATCAGTAGAAACAGGGTAGAAACCGGGGAGCTGTTTTTT.

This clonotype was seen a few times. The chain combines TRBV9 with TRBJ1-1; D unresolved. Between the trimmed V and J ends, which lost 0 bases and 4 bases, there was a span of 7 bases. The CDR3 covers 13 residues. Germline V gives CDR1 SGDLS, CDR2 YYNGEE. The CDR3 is CASSVGPATEAFF. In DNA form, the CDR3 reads TGTGCCAGCAGCGTAGGCCCAGCCACTGAAGCTTTCTTT.

This CDR3 reads CASSTDPGGGKNEQFF. The DNA of the CDR3 is TGTGCCAGCAGTACCGACCCGGGAGGGGGAAAAAATGAGCAGTTCTTC. The V gene is TRBV6-4, the J gene TRBJ2-1; 8 nucleotides align to TRBD2. The germline CDR1 and CDR2 sequences are MRHNA and SNTAGT. The CDR3 is 16 amino acids. V was clipped by 5 bases and J by 7 bases; unmatched bases: 13.

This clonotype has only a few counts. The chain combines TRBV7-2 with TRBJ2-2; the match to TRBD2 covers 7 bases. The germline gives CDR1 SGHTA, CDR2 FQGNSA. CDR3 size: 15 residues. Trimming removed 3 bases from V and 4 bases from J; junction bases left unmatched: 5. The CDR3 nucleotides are TGTGCCAGCAGCTTCCAAGCGGGGAGCACCGGGGAGCTGTTTTTT. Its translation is CASSFQAGSTGELFF. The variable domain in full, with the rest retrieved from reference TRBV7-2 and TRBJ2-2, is GAGVSQSPSNKVTEKGKDVELRCDPISGHTALYWYRQSLGQGLEFLIYFQGNSAPDKSGLPSDRFSAERTGGSVSTLTIQRTQQEDSAVYLCASSFQAGSTGELFFGEGSRLTVL.

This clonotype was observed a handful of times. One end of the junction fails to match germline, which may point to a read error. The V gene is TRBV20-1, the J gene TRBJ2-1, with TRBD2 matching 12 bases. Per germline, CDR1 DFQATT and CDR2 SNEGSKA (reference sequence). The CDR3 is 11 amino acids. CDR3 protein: CSANGLAGLVF. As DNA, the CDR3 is TGCAGTGCCAATGGACTAGCGGGGTTGGTCTTC.

The CDR3: CATSGHGNQPQHF. For the CDR3, the DNA is TGTGCCACCAGTGGACATGGCAATCAGCCCCAGCATTTT. The chain recombines TRBV24-1 with TRBJ1-5; D gene ambiguous. Trimming removed 5 bases from V and 2 bases from J, with 6 bases in between. The CDR3 totals 13 residues. CDR1 and CDR2 from the germline V gene are KGHDR and SFDVKD.

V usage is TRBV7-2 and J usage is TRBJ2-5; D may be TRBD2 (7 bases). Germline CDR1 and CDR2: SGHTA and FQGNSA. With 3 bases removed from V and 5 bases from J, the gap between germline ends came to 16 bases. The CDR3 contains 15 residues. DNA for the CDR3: TGTGCCAGCAGCTTCGGCTTCGGGGGGCCTGAGACCCAGTACTTC. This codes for CASSFGFGGPETQYF.

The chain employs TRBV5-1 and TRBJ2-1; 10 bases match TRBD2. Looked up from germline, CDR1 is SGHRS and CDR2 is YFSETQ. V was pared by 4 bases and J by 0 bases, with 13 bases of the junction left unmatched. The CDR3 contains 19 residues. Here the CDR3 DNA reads TGCGCCAGCAGCCTGGTAGGGACTAGCGCCCAAAGCTCCTACAATGAGCAGTTCTTC. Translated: CASSLVGTSAQSSYNEQFF. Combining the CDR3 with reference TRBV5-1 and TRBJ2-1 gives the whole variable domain KAGVTQTPRYLIKTRGQQVTLSCSPISGHRSVSWYQQTPGQGLQFLFEYFSETQRNKGNFPGRFSGRQFSNSRSEMNVSTLELGDSALYLCASSLVGTSAQSSYNEQFFGPGTRLTVL.

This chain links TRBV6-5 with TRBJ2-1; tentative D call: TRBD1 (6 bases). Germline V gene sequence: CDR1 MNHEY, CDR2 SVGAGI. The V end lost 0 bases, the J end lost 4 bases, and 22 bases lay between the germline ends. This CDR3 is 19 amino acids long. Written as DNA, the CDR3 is TGTGCCAGCAGTTACTCGAAAGTAACAGGGAAGAAACCTTACAATGAGCAGTTCTTC. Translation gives CASSYSKVTGKKPYNEQFF.

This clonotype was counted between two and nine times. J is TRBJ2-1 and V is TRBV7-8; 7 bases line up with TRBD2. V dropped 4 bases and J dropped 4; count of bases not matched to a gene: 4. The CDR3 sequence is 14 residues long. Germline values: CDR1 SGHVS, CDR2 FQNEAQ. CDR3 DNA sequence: TGTGCCAGCAGCTCGGGAGGACGGTACAATGAGCAGTTCTTC. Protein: CASSSGGRYNEQFF.

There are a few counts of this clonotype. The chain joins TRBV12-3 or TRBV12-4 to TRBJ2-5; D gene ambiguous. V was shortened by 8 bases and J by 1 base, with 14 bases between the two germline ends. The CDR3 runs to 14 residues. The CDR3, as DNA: TGTGCCAGCCAAAAACAGCTGGTCCAAGAGACCCAGTACTTC. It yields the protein CASQKQLVQETQYF.

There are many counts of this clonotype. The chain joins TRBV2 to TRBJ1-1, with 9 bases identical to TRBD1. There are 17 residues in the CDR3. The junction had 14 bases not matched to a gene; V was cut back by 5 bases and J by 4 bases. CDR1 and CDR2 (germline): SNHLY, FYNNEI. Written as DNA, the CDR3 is TGTGCCAGCAGTTACCGCGGGACAGGGTTTGGGGGCACTGAAGCTTTCTTT. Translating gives CASSYRGTGFGGTEAFF.

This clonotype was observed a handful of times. The CDR3 reads CSVGGLDTDTQYF. For the CDR3, the DNA is TGCAGCGTGGGGGGCCTTGACACAGATACGCAGTATTTT. V usage is TRBV29-1 and J usage is TRBJ2-3; either TRBD1 or TRBD2 may supply D (6 bases each). The germline gives CDR1 SQVTM, CDR2 ANQGSEA. With 6 bases removed from V and 2 bases from J, the gap between germline ends came to 12 bases. The CDR3 loop spans 13 amino acids.

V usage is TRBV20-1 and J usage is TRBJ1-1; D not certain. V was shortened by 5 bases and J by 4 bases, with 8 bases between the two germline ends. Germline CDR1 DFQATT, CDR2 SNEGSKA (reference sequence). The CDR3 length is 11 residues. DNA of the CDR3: TGCAGTGCTTCTGCGGGCACTGAAGCTTTCTTT. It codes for CSASAGTEAFF.

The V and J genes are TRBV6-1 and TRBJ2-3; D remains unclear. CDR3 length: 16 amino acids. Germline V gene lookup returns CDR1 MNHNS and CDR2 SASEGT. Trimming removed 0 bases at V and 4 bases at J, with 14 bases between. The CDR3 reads CASSEALRAVADTQYF. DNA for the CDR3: TGTGCCAGCAGTGAAGCCCTTAGGGCAGTAGCAGATACGCAGTATTTT.

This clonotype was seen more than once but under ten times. CDR3 sequence: CASSPQRPPTEAFF. In DNA form, the CDR3 reads TGTGCCAGCTCACCACAAAGGCCCCCCACTGAAGCTTTCTTT. This chain connects TRBV18 to TRBJ1-1; D is unresolved. This CDR3 contains 14 residues. The germline CDR1 and CDR2 sequences are KGHSH and LQKENI. V lost 1 base to trimming and J lost 4 bases, with 10 bases between them. The whole variable domain, filled in from reference TRBV18 and TRBJ1-1, reads NAGVMQNPRHLVRRRGQEARLRCSPMKGHSHVYWYRQLPEEGLKFMVYLQKENIIDESGMPKERFSAEFPKEGPSILRIQQVVRGDSAAYFCASSPQRPPTEAFFGQGTRLTVV.

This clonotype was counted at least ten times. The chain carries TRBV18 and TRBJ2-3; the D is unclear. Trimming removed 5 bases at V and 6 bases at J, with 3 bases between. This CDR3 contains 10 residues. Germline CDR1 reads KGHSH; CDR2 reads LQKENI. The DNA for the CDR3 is TGTGCCAGCTCAGCCGATACGCAGTATTTT. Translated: CASSADTQYF.

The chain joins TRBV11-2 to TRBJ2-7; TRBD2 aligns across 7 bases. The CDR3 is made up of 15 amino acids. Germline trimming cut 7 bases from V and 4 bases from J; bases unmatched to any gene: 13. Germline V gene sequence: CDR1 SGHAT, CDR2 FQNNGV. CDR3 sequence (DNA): TGTGCCAGCAATCCTGGTGGCGGGGGTGGGTACGAGCAGTACTTC. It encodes CASNPGGGGGYEQYF.

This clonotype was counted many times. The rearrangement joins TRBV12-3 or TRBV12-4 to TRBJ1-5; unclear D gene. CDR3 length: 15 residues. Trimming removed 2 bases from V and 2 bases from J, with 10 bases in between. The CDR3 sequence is CASSLWGGGNQPQHF. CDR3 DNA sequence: TGTGCCAGCAGTTTATGGGGTGGCGGCAATCAGCCCCAGCATTTT.